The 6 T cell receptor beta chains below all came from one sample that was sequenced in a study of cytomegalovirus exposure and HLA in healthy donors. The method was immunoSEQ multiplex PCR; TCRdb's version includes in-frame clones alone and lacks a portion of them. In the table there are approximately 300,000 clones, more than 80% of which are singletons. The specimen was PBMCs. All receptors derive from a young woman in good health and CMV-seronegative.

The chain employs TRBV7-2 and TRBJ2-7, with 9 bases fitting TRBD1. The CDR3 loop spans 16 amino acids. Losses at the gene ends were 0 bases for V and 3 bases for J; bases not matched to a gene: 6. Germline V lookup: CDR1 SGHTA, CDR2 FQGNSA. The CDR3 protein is CASSLATGGTDYEQYF. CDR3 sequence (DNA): TGTGCCAGCAGCTTAGCGACAGGGGGGACAGACTACGAGCAGTACTTC.

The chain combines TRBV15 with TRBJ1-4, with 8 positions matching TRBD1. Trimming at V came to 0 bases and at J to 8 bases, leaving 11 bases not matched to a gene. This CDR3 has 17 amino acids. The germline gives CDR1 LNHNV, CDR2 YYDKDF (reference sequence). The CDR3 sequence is CATSRDFVRDRTEKLFF. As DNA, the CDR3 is TGTGCCACCAGCAGAGATTTCGTCCGGGACAGGACCGAAAAACTGTTTTTT.

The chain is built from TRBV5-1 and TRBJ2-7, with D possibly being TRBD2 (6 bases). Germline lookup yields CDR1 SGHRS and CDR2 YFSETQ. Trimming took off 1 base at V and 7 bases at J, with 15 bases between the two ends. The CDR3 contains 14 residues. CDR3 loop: CASSLWSEGREQYF. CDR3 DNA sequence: TGCGCCAGCAGCTTGTGGTCGGAGGGGAGGGAGCAGTACTTC.

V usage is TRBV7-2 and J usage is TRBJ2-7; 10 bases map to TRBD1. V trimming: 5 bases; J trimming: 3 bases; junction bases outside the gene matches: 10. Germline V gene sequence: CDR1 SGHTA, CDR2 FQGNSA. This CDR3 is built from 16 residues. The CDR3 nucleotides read TGTGCCAGCAGCACCTCATCGACAGGGGGCGTCTACGAGCAGTACTTC. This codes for CASSTSSTGGVYEQYF. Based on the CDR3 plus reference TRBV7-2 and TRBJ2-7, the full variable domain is GAGVSQSPSNKVTEKGKDVELRCDPISGHTALYWYRQSLGQGLEFLIYFQGNSAPDKSGLPSDRFSAERTGGSVSTLTIQRTQQEDSAVYLCASSTSSTGGVYEQYFGPGTRLTVT.

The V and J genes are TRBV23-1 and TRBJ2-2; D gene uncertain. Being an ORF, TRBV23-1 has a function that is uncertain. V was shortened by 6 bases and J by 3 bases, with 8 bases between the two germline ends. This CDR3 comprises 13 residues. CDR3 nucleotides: TGCGCCAGCAGGAACACGCACACCGGGGAGCTGTTTTTT. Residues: CASRNTHTGELFF.

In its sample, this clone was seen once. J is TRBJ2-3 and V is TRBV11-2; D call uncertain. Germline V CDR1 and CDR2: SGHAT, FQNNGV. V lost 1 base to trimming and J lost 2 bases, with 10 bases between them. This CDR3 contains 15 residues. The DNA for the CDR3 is TGTGCCAGCAGCTTAGCCCCCGGAGTCACAGATACGCAGTATTTT. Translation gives CASSLAPGVTDTQYF. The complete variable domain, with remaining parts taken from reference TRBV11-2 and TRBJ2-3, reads EAGVAQSPRYKIIEKRQSVAFWCNPISGHATLYWYQQILGQGPKLLIQFQNNGVVDDSQLPKDRFSAERLKGVDSTLKIQPAKLEDSAVYLCASSLAPGVTDTQYFGPGTRLTVL.